One sample yielded the 16 T cell receptor beta chains listed below, sequenced in a study of T cell clones after liver transplantation. The data were produced by immunoSEQ multiplex PCR, yet TCRdb's version contains in-frame clones alone and is incomplete. The data show roughly 97,000 clones, 75% to 90% seen once. The input for sequencing was CD4+ T cells from blood, taken before liver transplant. The receptors shown here come from a human donor who received a liver transplant.

The chain recombines TRBV9 with TRBJ2-6, with D unclear. Looked up from germline, CDR1 is SGDLS and CDR2 is YYNGEE. V lost 1 base, J lost 0 bases, and 11 bases lay in between. The CDR3 totals 17 residues. The CDR3: CASSVSSRTSGANVLTF. DNA for the CDR3: TGTGCCAGCAGCGTATCATCCCGGACCTCTGGGGCCAACGTCCTGACTTTC.

This clone occurred a few times. V usage is TRBV19 and J usage is TRBJ1-5; 8 nucleotides align to TRBD1. Trimming took 7 bases from V and 5 from J; bases not matched to a gene: 7. Germline-derived CDR1 and CDR2 are LNHDA and SQIVND (reference sequence). The CDR3 extends over 14 amino acids. The CDR3 region has the DNA TGTGCCAGTACCAAGGACAGGGCCGATCAGCCCCAGCATTTT. Its protein product is CASTKDRADQPQHF.

The V and J genes are TRBV27 and TRBJ2-2; D remains unclear. The CDR3 extends over 17 amino acids. Germline V CDR1 and CDR2: MNHEY, SMNVEV (reference sequence). Trimming left V 5 bases short and J 3 bases short, with 19 bases between. The CDR3 sequence: CASSTAPTAVYTGELFF. The CDR3 DNA reads as TGTGCCAGCAGTACCGCCCCGACCGCGGTTTACACCGGGGAGCTGTTTTTT.

This rearrangement joins TRBV5-1 to TRBJ1-3, with 9 positions matching TRBD1. Germline V gene sequence: CDR1 SGHRS, CDR2 YFSETQ. This CDR3 comprises 16 residues. The V and J ends lost 0 bases and 4 bases, in that order; junction bases with no gene match: 5. The CDR3, as DNA: TGCGCCAGCAGCTTGGAGACAGGGGGATCAGGAAACACCATATATTTT. Translating gives CASSLETGGSGNTIYF.

The rearrangement links TRBV5-1 to TRBJ2-6; D is unclear. The CDR3 has 15 amino acids. V was clipped by 0 bases and J by 1 base, with 5 bases between them. Germline CDR1 is SGHRS and CDR2 is YFSETQ. CDR3 nucleotide sequence: TGCGCCAGCAGCTTGGCCGGGTCTGGGGCCAACGTCCTGACTTTC. This codes for CASSLAGSGANVLTF.

This chain connects TRBV5-6 to TRBJ2-3; TRBD2 matches at 10 bases. CDR1 SGHDT and CDR2 YYEEEE come from the germline V gene. The CDR3 contains 15 residues. The junction had 3 bases not matched to a gene; V was cut back by 1 base and J by 4 bases. The CDR3 coding sequence is TGTGCCAGCAGCTTGCCCACTAGCGGGGCAGATACGCAGTATTTT. Residues: CASSLPTSGADTQYF.

The V call is TRBV18, the J call TRBJ2-7, with D perhaps TRBD2 (6 bases). This CDR3 contains 15 residues. CDR1 and CDR2 (germline): KGHSH, LQKENI. Trimming cost V 3 bases and J 3 bases, with 15 bases left between them. The CDR3: CASSPESGEFYEQYF. The CDR3 bases are TGTGCCAGCTCACCCGAATCGGGAGAGTTCTACGAGCAGTACTTC. Based on the CDR3 plus reference TRBV18 and TRBJ2-7, the full variable domain is NAGVMQNPRHLVRRRGQEARLRCSPMKGHSHVYWYRQLPEEGLKFMVYLQKENIIDESGMPKERFSAEFPKEGPSILRIQQVVRGDSAAYFCASSPESGEFYEQYFGPGTRLTVT.

This clone has just a few counts. The gene calls are TRBV2 and TRBJ2-1; D gene uncertain. In germline, CDR1 is SNHLY, CDR2 FYNNEI. V lost 4 bases to trimming and J lost 6 bases, with 10 bases between them. This CDR3 is 13 amino acids long. The CDR3 DNA sequence: TGTGCCAGCAGTGCTAGTCAAGTCAATGAGCAGTTCTTC. Translating gives CASSASQVNEQFF.

The chain is built from TRBV9 and TRBJ2-7, with TRBD2 matching 12 bases. The J segment lost 5 bases and the V segment lost 2 bases, leaving 8 bases of the junction unmatched. The CDR3 is 16 amino acids. From germline, CDR1 is SGDLS and CDR2 YYNGEE. The CDR3 region is CASSVRPTSGRNEQYF. The CDR3 region has the DNA TGTGCCAGCAGCGTTCGACCGACTAGCGGGAGAAACGAGCAGTACTTC.

J is TRBJ1-5 and V is TRBV6-6; weak D call: TRBD1 (6 bases). The CDR3 is made up of 15 amino acids. Trimming left V 0 bases short and J 5 bases short, with 11 bases between. Germline CDR1 reads MNHNY; CDR2 reads SVGAGI (reference sequence). This chain's CDR3 is CASSYSGAGDQPQHF. DNA for the CDR3: TGTGCCAGCAGTTACTCGGGGGCAGGGGATCAGCCCCAGCATTTT.

The V and J genes are TRBV5-1 and TRBJ1-4, with TRBD1 identical over 8 bases. Germline V gene data show CDR1 as SGHRS and CDR2 as YFSETQ. This CDR3 comprises 14 residues. The junction had 7 bases not matched to a gene; V was cut back by 5 bases and J by 7 bases. DNA for the CDR3: TGCGCCAGCAGATCGGACAGGGTTAGTGAAAAACTGTTTTTT. Translated, it gives CASRSDRVSEKLFF.

Only one count was recorded for this clone. V is TRBV7-9 and J is TRBJ1-5; D is undetermined. Trimming removed 2 bases from V and 5 bases from J, with 10 bases in between. Germline V CDR1 and CDR2: SEHNR, FQNEAQ (reference sequence). This CDR3 contains 14 residues. The CDR3 nucleotides read TGTGCCAGCAGCTTATTCGGGGTGGATCAGCCCCAGCATTTT. Its protein is CASSLFGVDQPQHF.

The rearrangement links TRBV6-1 to TRBJ2-3, with 15 nucleotides matching TRBD2. The CDR3 runs to 17 residues. Germline lookup yields CDR1 MNHNS and CDR2 SASEGT. Trimming cost V 3 bases and J 6 bases; bases outside gene matches: 7. CDR3 residues: CASSDGLAGGPMDTQYF. CDR3 sequence (DNA): TGTGCCAGCAGTGACGGACTAGCGGGAGGGCCAATGGATACGCAGTATTTT.

The chain carries TRBV27 and TRBJ2-7, with 7 bases identical to TRBD2. Germline CDR1 reads MNHEY; CDR2 reads SMNVEV (reference sequence). After removal of 5 bases from V and 0 bases from J, the junction contained 10 bases not matched to a gene. The CDR3 loop spans 16 amino acids. The CDR3 DNA follows: TGTGCCAGCAGTCCTCGGGCTAGCGGATACTCCTACGAGCAGTACTTC. Translation: CASSPRASGYSYEQYF.

This clone was recorded a few times. The chain joins TRBV27 to TRBJ2-1; the D gene is possibly TRBD2 (5 bases). The CDR3 loop spans 15 amino acids. The germline V gene has CDR1 MNHEY and CDR2 SMNVEV (reference sequence). V was trimmed by 6 bases and J by 5 bases, leaving 17 bases between them. Here the CDR3 DNA reads TGTGCCAGCAGCTCCTGGAGGAGGAGTGACAATGAGCAGTTCTTC. As protein: CASSSWRRSDNEQFF.

The V and J genes are TRBV18 and TRBJ1-1; TRBD1 might be the D (5 bases). Trimming removed 10 bases from V and 1 base from J, with 13 bases in between. The germline V gene has CDR1 KGHSH and CDR2 LQKENI. The CDR3 is 13 residues long. The DNA of the CDR3 is TGTGCCACCCTGGGGCGGGGGAACACTGAAGCTTTCTTT. Its protein product is CATLGRGNTEAFF.